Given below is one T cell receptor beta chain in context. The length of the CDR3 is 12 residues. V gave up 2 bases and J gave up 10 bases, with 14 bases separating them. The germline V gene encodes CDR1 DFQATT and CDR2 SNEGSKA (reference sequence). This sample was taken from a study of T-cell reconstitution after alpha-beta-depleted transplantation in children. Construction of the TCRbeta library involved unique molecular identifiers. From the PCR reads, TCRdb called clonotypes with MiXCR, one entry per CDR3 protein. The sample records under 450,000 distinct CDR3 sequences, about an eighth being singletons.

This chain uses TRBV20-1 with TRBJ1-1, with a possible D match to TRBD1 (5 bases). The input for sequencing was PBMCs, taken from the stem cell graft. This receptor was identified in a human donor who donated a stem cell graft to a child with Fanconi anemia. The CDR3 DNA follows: TGCAGTGCTAGAAAAGGAGACAGCTTAGCTTTCTTT. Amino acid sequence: CSARKGDSLAFF.